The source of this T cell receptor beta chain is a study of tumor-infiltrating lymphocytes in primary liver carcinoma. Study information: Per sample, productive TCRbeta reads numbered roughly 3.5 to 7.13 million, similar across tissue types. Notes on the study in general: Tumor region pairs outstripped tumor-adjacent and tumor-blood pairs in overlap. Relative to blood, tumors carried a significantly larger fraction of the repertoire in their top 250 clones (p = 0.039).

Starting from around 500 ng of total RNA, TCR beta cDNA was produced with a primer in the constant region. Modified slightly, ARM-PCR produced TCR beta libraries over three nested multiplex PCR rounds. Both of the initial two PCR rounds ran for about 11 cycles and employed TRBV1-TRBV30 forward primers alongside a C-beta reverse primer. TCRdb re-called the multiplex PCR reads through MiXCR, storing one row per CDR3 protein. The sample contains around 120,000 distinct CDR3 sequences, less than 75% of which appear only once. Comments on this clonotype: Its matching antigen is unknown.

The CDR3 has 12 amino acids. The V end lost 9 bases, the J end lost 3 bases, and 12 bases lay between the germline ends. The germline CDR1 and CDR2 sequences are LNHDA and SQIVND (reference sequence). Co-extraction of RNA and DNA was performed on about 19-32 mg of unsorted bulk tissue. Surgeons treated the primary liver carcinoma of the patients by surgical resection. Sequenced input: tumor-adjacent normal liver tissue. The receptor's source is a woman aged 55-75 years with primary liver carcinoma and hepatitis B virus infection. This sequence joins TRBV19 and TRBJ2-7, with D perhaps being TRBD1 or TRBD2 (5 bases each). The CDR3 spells CASGDGLYEQYF. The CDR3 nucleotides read TGTGCCAGCGGGGACGGACTCTACGAGCAGTACTTC.